This is a list of T cell receptor beta chains from one sample in a study of cytomegalovirus exposure and HLA in healthy donors. Generated by immunoSEQ multiplex PCR, the TCRdb table keeps only in-frame clones and is missing some. The sample holds over 80,000 clones, 65% to 85% seen once. The sample was PBMCs. These receptors were obtained from a man in his fifties or sixties in good health and CMV-seronegative. Each CDR3 is given with its conserved first and last residue. A D gene is named only where the DNA matches it firmly.

v_call,d_call,cdr3_aa
TRBV5-1,.,CASRRQQETQYF
TRBV5-5,TRBD1,CASSLGDRGNEQYF
TRBV30,.,CAWSVSGRETQYF
TRBV9,TRBD1,CASSATGGSYEQYF
TRBV30,.,CAREEGGGYEQYF
TRBV19,.,CASSKVGLVNTEAFF
TRBV29-1,.,CSVSDRTRNTIYF
TRBV7-9,TRBD1,CASSSQGAGSYEQYF
TRBV27,.,CASSFLGGETDTQYF
TRBV4-2,.,CVSSQARASGYGYTF
TRBV11-2,.,CASSPGTRVTKNIQYF
TRBV9,TRBD1,CASSFGTGIAGELFF
TRBV29-1,.,CSVEEGGETQYF
TRBV29-1,.,CSVVLGYYEQYF
TRBV5-4,.,CASSSDPTGTLHF
TRBV5-5,TRBD2,CASSSASGSLYNEQFF
TRBV11-3,.,CASSLDDSSYEQYF
TRBV6-4,TRBD1,CASSPGQGKYGYTF
TRBV9,.,CASTGMGAGANVLTF
TRBV7-6,.,CASSRRTSNTEAFF
TRBV5-1,.,CASSTTWELFF
TRBV25-1,TRBD1,CASSRGSYNSPLHF
TRBV13,TRBD1,CASRPGQGPPGELFF
TRBV25-1,TRBD1,CASSDPGAGGIEAFF
TRBV19,TRBD2,CASRASGSNTGELFF
TRBV28,.,CASSWGTADSPLHF
TRBV5-4,.,CASSLGGPDSNQPQHF
TRBV5-5,TRBD2,CASIRTSGTDEQYF
TRBV15,TRBD1,CATSREQGNRETQYF
TRBV27,TRBD1,CASSAQGQGAREQYF
TRBV19,TRBD2,CASSIALAGVEGAQETQYF
TRBV28,TRBD1,CASSTPTGGREKLFF
TRBV29-1,.,CSVGSGSNNEQFF
TRBV7-8,.,CASSVRGSRGETQYF
TRBV5-4,.,CASSFDKTGRGETQYF
TRBV7-9,.,CASSFTAYYEQYF
TRBV6-1,.,CASSELSTGSSYNEQFF
TRBV18,.,CASSPPDKTTEAFF